These 17 T cell receptor beta chains share one sample of origin, sequenced in a study of T cell responses to AZD1222 COVID-19 vaccine. Clones were read by immunoSEQ multiplex PCR, and TCRdb kept only the in-frame ones, dropping some. The sample carries 120,000 or so clones, 80% to 90% recorded once. Specimen: peripheral blood, collected on day 0 of AZD1222 vaccination. The source of these receptors is an adult in good health.

The chain is built from TRBV5-1 and TRBJ1-6; 7 bases match TRBD1. After removal of 5 bases from V and 5 bases from J, the junction contained 10 bases not matched to a gene. Germline V gene lookup returns CDR1 SGHRS and CDR2 YFSETQ. The CDR3 length is 16 residues. The CDR3 reads CASSKGQYTNNSPLHF. The CDR3 nucleotides are TGCGCCAGCAGTAAGGGACAGTATACGAATAATTCACCCCTCCACTTT.

This chain joins TRBV5-5 and TRBJ2-2; D is undetermined. Germline assignment: CDR1 SGHKS and CDR2 YYEKEE (reference sequence). This CDR3 spans 13 amino acids. V lost 1 base and J lost 6, with 7 bases in between. The CDR3 loop reads CASSLLVSGELFF. CDR3 sequence (DNA): TGTGCCAGCAGCTTGTTAGTCTCCGGGGAGCTGTTTTTT.

The DNA of the CDR3 is TGTGCCAGCAGTTACAGGGGCAATCAGCCCCAGCATTTT. Amino acids: CASSYRGNQPQHF. The chain employs TRBV7-2 and TRBJ1-5; tentative D call: TRBD1 (6 bases). The CDR3 is 13 residues long. Germline CDR1 reads SGHTA; CDR2 reads FQGNSA. V lost 6 bases and J lost 2, with 8 bases in between.

The chain recombines TRBV6-6 with TRBJ2-3; 8 positions agree with TRBD2. Unmatched junction bases numbered 13, after V lost 10 bases and J lost 1 base. The CDR3 covers 16 residues. The germline CDR1 and CDR2 sequences are MNHNY and SVGAGI (reference sequence). The CDR3 reads CATHRGGRARTDTQYF. The CDR3, as DNA: TGTGCCACTCACCGGGGGGGGAGGGCCCGCACAGATACGCAGTATTTT.

The chain recombines TRBV2 with TRBJ1-3, with 7 bases that match TRBD1. CDR3 length equals 15 residues. Trimming at V came to 8 bases and at J to 0 bases, leaving 7 bases not matched to a gene. Germline assignment: CDR1 SNHLY and CDR2 FYNNEI. CDR3 amino acids: CASGRQGLSGNTIYF. CDR3 DNA: TGTGCCAGCGGTCGACAGGGCCTCTCTGGAAACACCATATATTTT.

CDR3 in amino acids: CASSDGRGPGNTIYF. The CDR3 coding sequence is TGTGCCAGCAGTGACGGCCGGGGCCCTGGAAACACCATATATTTT. V usage is TRBV6-4 and J usage is TRBJ1-3, with a possible D match to TRBD1 (5 bases). Germline CDR1 and CDR2: MRHNA and SNTAGT. The CDR3 is made up of 15 amino acids. The ends were cut back, 2 bases at V and 2 bases at J, with 10 bases in the middle.

The V gene is TRBV4-2, the J gene TRBJ1-3; D gene unclear. V was shortened by 4 bases and J by 2 bases, with 15 bases between the two germline ends. This CDR3 has 16 residues. Germline CDR1 and CDR2: LGHNA and YNFKEQ. The CDR3 loop reads CASSLAREAAGNTIYF. CDR3 DNA sequence: TGTGCCAGCAGCCTGGCGAGGGAAGCGGCTGGAAACACCATATATTTT.

The J gene is TRBJ2-1, the V gene TRBV24-1, with TRBD2 identical over 11 bases. V gave up 4 bases and J gave up 5 bases; unmatched junction bases: 6. The CDR3 is 16 residues long. Germline CDR1 is KGHDR and CDR2 is SFDVKD. As DNA, the CDR3 is TGTGCCACCAGTGAGGAGGGACTAGCGGAAGACAATGAGCAGTTCTTC. It is translated as CATSEEGLAEDNEQFF.

The chain joins TRBV19 to TRBJ2-1, with 8 nucleotides matching TRBD1. Germline V gene sequence: CDR1 LNHDA, CDR2 SQIVND (reference sequence). J lost 8 bases, V lost 4 bases, and 7 bases had no gene match. This CDR3 contains 14 residues. The CDR3 DNA sequence: TGTGCCAGTAGTACCGACAGGGGACAATATGAGCAGTTCTTC. It encodes CASSTDRGQYEQFF.

This clone was detected only once. The genes are TRBV6-5 and TRBJ1-1; D remains unclear. The CDR3 sequence is 14 residues long. Germline V gives CDR1 MNHEY, CDR2 SVGAGI. The germline V and J ends were trimmed by 6 bases and 1 base, with 12 bases remaining between them. The CDR3 DNA sequence: TGTGCCAGCAGCCTAAAGACGGGGAACACTGAAGCTTTCTTT. Translation: CASSLKTGNTEAFF.

The chain uses TRBV6-4 and TRBJ1-1, with D unclear. Trimming shortened V by 5 bases and J by 4 bases, and 11 bases separated the two germline ends. Germline assignment: CDR1 MRHNA and CDR2 SNTAGT. The CDR3 spans 13 residues. The DNA of the CDR3 is TGTGCCAGCAGTCTACGGGAGGGCACTGAAGCTTTCTTT. Translation gives CASSLREGTEAFF.

V gene TRBV7-8 combines with J gene TRBJ1-5; D may be TRBD1 (6 bases). Germline values: CDR1 SGHVS, CDR2 FQNEAQ. With 5 bases removed from V and 5 bases from J, the gap between germline ends came to 13 bases. The CDR3 has 14 residues. The CDR3 region is CASSAQQGHQPQHF. CDR3 in DNA: TGTGCCAGCAGCGCCCAACAGGGCCATCAGCCCCAGCATTTT.

Notes on this clone: The sample holds other DNA sequences that translate to the same CDR3. The CDR3 DNA follows: TGTGCCAGCAGTGACAGGGGTAAAGGAAACACCATATATTTT. It codes for CASSDRGKGNTIYF. The V call is TRBV6-1, the J call TRBJ1-3, with D possibly being TRBD1 (6 bases). Between the trimmed V and J ends, which lost 3 bases and 4 bases, there was a span of 10 bases. The length of the CDR3 is 14 residues. From germline, CDR1 is MNHNS and CDR2 SASEGT.

This clone was detected once. The gene calls are TRBV7-2 and TRBJ1-1; tentatively, D is TRBD1 (6 bases). V was trimmed by 2 bases and J by 8 bases, leaving 15 bases between them. Germline V gene lookup returns CDR1 SGHTA and CDR2 FQGNSA. The CDR3 extends over 14 amino acids. CDR3 DNA: TGTGCCAGCAGCTTAAGGGGGACTAGGGGAGAAGCTTTCTTT. Translated, it gives CASSLRGTRGEAFF.

The chain links TRBV5-6 to TRBJ2-7; D perhaps matches TRBD2 (5 bases). CDR3 length: 13 residues. The germline V gene encodes CDR1 SGHDT and CDR2 YYEEEE. V lost 5 bases and J lost 4, with 13 bases in between. In DNA form, the CDR3 reads TGTGCCAGCAGTGCGGGCCCAACGTACGAGCAGTACTTC. It specifies CASSAGPTYEQYF.

This chain links TRBV4-1 with TRBJ2-2; 7 bases are shared with TRBD2. CDR3 length: 17 residues. Germline V gene data show CDR1 as MGHRA and CDR2 as YSYEKL. Unmatched junction bases numbered 13, after V lost 4 bases and J lost 5 bases. The CDR3 nucleotides read TGCGCCAGCAGCCTACACGGGAGGACCGGGGGGACCGGGGAGCTGTTTTTT. Residues: CASSLHGRTGGTGELFF.

The V call is TRBV2, the J call TRBJ1-5, with unresolved D. Germline lookup yields CDR1 SNHLY and CDR2 FYNNEI. CDR3 length: 15 amino acids. Trimming pared 4 bases from V and 4 bases from J, leaving 14 bases between. Here the CDR3 reads CASSAWQASNQPQHF. In DNA form, the CDR3 reads TGTGCCAGCAGTGCCTGGCAGGCCAGTAATCAGCCCCAGCATTTT.